What follows describes a single TCR beta chain. Its antigen is still unknown. Germline values: CDR1 SQVTM, CDR2 ANQGSEA. The CDR3 sequence is 12 residues long. V was pared by 5 bases and J by 8 bases, with 4 bases of the junction left unmatched. The treatment was: oral pan-JAK inhibitor, 5-10 mg twice daily. Collected material from alopecia areata patients comprised lesional scalp punch biopsies and peripheral blood. Cell sorting was applied to PBMCs, and CD4+ and CD8+ T cells were collected. The sample is drawn from a study of CD8+ T cells in alopecia areata. Whole-study context: Twice a day, 5 to 10 mg of oral tofacitinib was administered to treated patients. Study-level results: In scalp samples, resident alphabeta T cells of normal skin are also sequenced.

Following RNA extraction, reverse transcription yielded cDNA that acted as the sequencing template. Repertoires were generated with immunoSEQ multiplex PCR, while TCRdb's copy carries only in-frame clones and drops some. The sample yields roughly 120,000 clones, 58% seen once. The TCR originated in a human donor with alopecia areata. The specimen comprised CD8+ T cells sorted from blood, sampled at week 4, from a patient treated with tofacitinib. V usage is TRBV29-1 and J usage is TRBJ1-4; 8 bases agree with TRBD1. The DNA of the CDR3 is TGCAGCGTTAATACAGGGGGAGAAAAACTGTTTTTT. Its protein is CSVNTGGEKLFF.